This T cell receptor (beta chain) was sequenced in a study of CD8 T cells in Susac syndrome. Roughly 0.45 to 1 ug RNA was reverse transcribed with random hexamers. TCRdb re-derived calls from the immunoSEQ multiplex PCR reads in MiXCR, one entry per CDR3 protein. The table lists some 120,000 distinct CDR3 sequences, about 95% of them singletons, with roughly 0.11% in the top ten. The source is a human donor in good health. The material sequenced was CD4+ T cells from PBMCs.

The CDR3, as DNA: TGTGCCAGCAGCTTGGCGACAGGCCCCGGCACCCAAGAGACCCAGTACTTC. Its translation: CASSLATGPGTQETQYF. The V gene is TRBV5-6, the J gene TRBJ2-5; TRBD1 is a possible D gene (6 bases). Germline V CDR1 and CDR2: SGHDT, YYEEEE. The CDR3 has 17 residues. Between the trimmed V and J ends, which lost 0 bases and 1 base, there was a span of 16 bases. The full variable domain, rest sourced from reference TRBV5-6 and TRBJ2-5, is DAGVTQSPTHLIKTRGQQVTLRCSPKSGHDTVSWYQQALGQGPQFIFQYYEEEERQRGNFPDRFSGHQFPNYSSELNVNALLLGDSALYLCASSLATGPGTQETQYFGPGTRLLVL.